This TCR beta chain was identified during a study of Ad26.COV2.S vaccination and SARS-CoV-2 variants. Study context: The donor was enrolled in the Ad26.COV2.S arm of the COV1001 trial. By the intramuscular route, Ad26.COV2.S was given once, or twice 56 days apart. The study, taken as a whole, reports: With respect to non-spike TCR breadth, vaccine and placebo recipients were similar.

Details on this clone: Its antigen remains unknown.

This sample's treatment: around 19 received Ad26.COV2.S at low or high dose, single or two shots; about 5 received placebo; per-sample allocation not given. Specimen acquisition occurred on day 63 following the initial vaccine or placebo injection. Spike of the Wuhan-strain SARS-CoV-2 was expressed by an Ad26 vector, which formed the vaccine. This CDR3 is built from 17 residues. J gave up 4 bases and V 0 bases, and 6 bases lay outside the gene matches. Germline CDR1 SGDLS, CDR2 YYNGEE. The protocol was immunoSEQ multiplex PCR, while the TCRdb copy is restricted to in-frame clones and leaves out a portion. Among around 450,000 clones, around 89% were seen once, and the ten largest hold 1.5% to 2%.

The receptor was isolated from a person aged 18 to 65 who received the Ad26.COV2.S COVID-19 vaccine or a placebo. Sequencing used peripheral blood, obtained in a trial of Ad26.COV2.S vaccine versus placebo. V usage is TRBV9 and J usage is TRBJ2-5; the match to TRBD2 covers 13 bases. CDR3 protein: CASSVAGGLAGRETQYF. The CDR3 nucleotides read TGTGCCAGCAGCGTAGCCGGGGGACTAGCGGGGCGAGAGACCCAGTACTTC. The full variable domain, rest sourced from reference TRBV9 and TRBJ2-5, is DSGVTQTPKHLITATGQRVTLRCSPRSGDLSVYWYQQSLDQGLQFLIQYYNGEERAKGNILERFSAQQFPDLHSELNLSSLELGDSALYFCASSVAGGLAGRETQYFGPGTRLLVL.